These T cell receptor beta chains were read from a single sample in a study of human T cells and chemical hapten exposure. TCRdb independently ran MiXCR on the RACE reads; one entry per CDR3 protein. The sample lists 180,000 or so distinct CDR3 sequences; approximately 14% were seen once. Sequencing was performed on whole blood, taken in connection with sensitization to the hapten diphenylcyclopropenone (DPC). All receptors derive from a woman in her twenties or thirties with alopecia areata. Some clones in this sample may be carry-over from other donors' samples. The CDR3 runs from the conserved cysteine through the conserved F or W. A D gene is named only where the DNA matches it firmly. Some rows mark clone size as missing; the rest say once, few, many or name a class of expanded clone.

clone size,J gene,D gene,V gene,CDR3 protein,CDR3 DNA
NA,TRBJ1-2,NA,TRBV7-2,CASSLEPGRGYGYTF,TGTGCCAGCAGCCTAGAGCCGGGACGAGGATATGGCTACACCTTC
few,TRBJ1-2,TRBD1,TRBV9,CASSVAPDRGDYGYTF,TGTGCCAGCAGCGTAGCCCCGGACAGGGGGGACTATGGCTACACCTTC
NA,TRBJ1-6,NA,TRBV9,CASSVGAGTLDSPLHF,TGTGCCAGCAGCGTAGGTGCCGGGACGTTGGACTCACCCCTCCACTTT
NA,TRBJ1-4,NA,TRBV10-3,CAISSGDNEKLFF,TGTGCCATCAGCTCGGGCGATAATGAAAAACTGTTTTTT
NA,TRBJ2-2,NA,TRBV2,CASSEAVRGGTGELFF,TGTGCCAGCAGTGAAGCGGTCCGGGGAGGCACCGGGGAGCTGTTTTTT
few,TRBJ2-2,TRBD2,TRBV7-2,CASSLVGLETGELFF,TGTGCCAGCAGCTTAGTGGGACTAGAAACCGGGGAGCTGTTTTTT
few,TRBJ1-1,NA,TRBV28,CASSLVLPAFIGTEAFF,TGTGCCAGCAGTTTAGTATTGCCCGCATTCATCGGGACTGAAGCTTTCTTT
NA,TRBJ2-3,NA,TRBV7-2,CASIKDIRTDTQYF,TGTGCCAGCATCAAGGACATCCGCACAGATACGCAGTATTTT
NA,TRBJ1-1,NA,TRBV29-1,CSVGNGKNTEAFF,TGCAGCGTTGGTAACGGGAAGAACACTGAAGCTTTCTTT
NA,TRBJ2-3,NA,TRBV3-1,CASSQATGVAQYF,TGTGCCAGCAGCCAAGCGACCGGGGTGGCGCAGTATTTT
few,TRBJ1-6,NA,TRBV2,CASTGLDGSPLHF,TGTGCCAGCACCGGCTTGGATGGTTCACCCCTCCACTTT
few,TRBJ2-1,NA,TRBV2,CASSMGENEQFF,TGTGCCAGCAGTATGGGGGAAAATGAGCAGTTCTTC
few,TRBJ2-7,NA,TRBV2,CASSDRRYYEQYF,TGTGCCAGCAGTGACAGAAGGTACTACGAGCAGTACTTC
NA,TRBJ2-1,TRBD2,TRBV20-1,CSAKDWVVGTSGYNEQFF,TGCAGTGCTAAAGATTGGGTTGTTGGGACTAGTGGCTACAATGAGCAGTTCTTC
NA,TRBJ2-3,NA,TRBV9,CASSAGAGSTDTQYF,TGTGCCAGCAGTGCAGGGGCGGGAAGCACAGATACGCAGTATTTT
few,TRBJ1-4,NA,TRBV5-1,CASSSREATNEKLFF,TGCGCCAGCAGCTCCCGGGAGGCAACTAATGAAAAACTGTTTTTT
NA,TRBJ1-1,NA,TRBV29-1,CSVMTPGMNTEAFF,TGCAGCGTTATGACCCCAGGGATGAACACTGAAGCTTTCTTT
few,TRBJ2-2,TRBD1,TRBV11-2,CASSLFGTGGLELFF,TGTGCCAGCAGCTTATTCGGGACAGGGGGCCTGGAGCTGTTTTTT
NA,TRBJ1-5,NA,TRBV6-2/TRBV6-3,CASSYSKGWGSRYSNQPQHF,TGTGCCAGCAGTTACTCGAAGGGGTGGGGATCGAGATATAGCAATCAGCCCCAGCATTTT
few,TRBJ1-5,NA,TRBV12-3/TRBV12-4,CASSSHGQPQHF,TGTGCCAGCAGCTCTCATGGACAGCCCCAGCATTTT
NA,TRBJ2-2,NA,TRBV2,CASSVRGRDTGELFF,TGTGCCAGCAGTGTTCGGGGGCGCGACACCGGGGAGCTGTTTTTT
NA,TRBJ2-1,TRBD2,TRBV28,CASGTSSYNEQFF,TGTGCCAGCGGGACTAGCTCCTACAATGAGCAGTTCTTC
NA,TRBJ1-2,TRBD1,TRBV9,CASSQGQGAKYGYTF,TGTGCCAGCAGCCAAGGACAGGGGGCAAAATATGGCTACACCTTC
NA,TRBJ2-7,NA,TRBV29-1,CSVASTGILHF,TGCAGCGTTGCTTCTACAGGGATCCTGCACTTC
few,TRBJ1-1,TRBD1,TRBV20-1,CSAGTGDTEAFF,TGCAGTGCAGGGACAGGGGACACTGAAGCTTTCTTT
many,TRBJ1-5,NA,TRBV20-1,CSALQGVNQPQHF,TGCAGTGCTTTACAGGGCGTAAATCAGCCCCAGCATTTT
NA,TRBJ1-2,NA,TRBV30,CAARAGGYTF,TGTGCCGCCAGGGCCGGTGGCTACACCTTC
few,TRBJ2-7,NA,TRBV27,CASSFPGSYEQYF,TGTGCCAGCAGTTTCCCCGGCTCCTACGAGCAGTACTTC
many,TRBJ1-1,NA,TRBV7-9,CASSVQRSVNTEAFF,TGTGCCAGCAGCGTACAGAGATCGGTGAACACTGAAGCTTTCTTT
few,TRBJ2-7,NA,TRBV7-9,CASSLAGYEYEQYF,TGTGCCAGCAGCTTAGCAGGGTACGAGTACGAGCAGTACTTC
NA,TRBJ2-1,NA,TRBV9,CASSPRALVGEQFF,TGTGCCAGCAGCCCGAGGGCCCTTGTCGGGGAGCAGTTCTTC
few,TRBJ1-1,NA,TRBV7-9,CASSSREENTEAFF,TGTGCCAGCAGCTCCCGTGAGGAGAACACTGAAGCTTTCTTT
few,TRBJ2-7,NA,TRBV9,CASSVDEYGQIYEQYF,TGTGCCAGCAGCGTAGATGAGTATGGGCAGATCTACGAGCAGTACTTC
few,TRBJ2-7,NA,TRBV25-1,CASSSLSSYEQYF,TGTGCCAGCAGTTCCCTTAGCTCCTACGAGCAGTACTTC
NA,TRBJ1-4,TRBD1,TRBV5-1,CASSTTGGREKLFF,TGCGCCAGCAGCACAACAGGGGGGCGTGAAAAACTGTTTTTT
NA,TRBJ1-2,TRBD1,TRBV5-1,CASSHGTDTPGGYTF,TGCGCCAGCAGCCACGGGACAGATACCCCTGGTGGCTACACCTTC
NA,TRBJ1-2,NA,TRBV6-5,CASSYGSIGGYTF,TGTGCCAGCAGTTACGGGTCTATAGGTGGCTACACCTTC
NA,TRBJ2-7,TRBD1,TRBV18,CASSSRDRARGEQYF,TGTGCCAGCTCAAGCCGGGACAGGGCCCGTGGGGAGCAGTACTTC
few,TRBJ2-1,TRBD2,TRBV11-3,CASSSGVAGANRYNEQFF,TGTGCCAGCAGCTCCGGAGTAGCGGGGGCCAATAGATACAATGAGCAGTTCTTC
NA,TRBJ1-1,NA,TRBV6-2/TRBV6-3,CASSAGPNTEAFF,TGTGCCAGCAGTGCAGGACCGAACACTGAAGCTTTCTTT
many,TRBJ2-1,TRBD2,TRBV6-2/TRBV6-3,CASRSTSGPYNEQFF,TGTGCCAGCAGGTCCACTAGCGGGCCCTACAATGAGCAGTTCTTC
many,TRBJ2-7,NA,TRBV24-1,CATSGNSYEQYF,TGTGCCACCAGCGGCAACTCCTACGAGCAGTACTTC
few,TRBJ2-3,NA,TRBV12-3/TRBV12-4,CASSFLLETSGGSEDTQYF,TGTGCCAGCAGTTTCCTTTTAGAGACTAGTGGGGGTTCAGAAGATACGCAGTATTTT
few,TRBJ2-2,TRBD1,TRBV29-1,CSAIRDRPTGELFF,TGCAGCGCCATACGGGACAGACCCACCGGGGAGCTGTTTTTT
NA,TRBJ2-1,TRBD1,TRBV7-2,CASSPTQGAHNEQFF,TGTGCCAGCAGCCCTACCCAGGGGGCCCACAATGAGCAGTTCTTC
many,TRBJ1-1,NA,TRBV4-3,CASSQAHFSGNTEAFF,TGCGCCAGCAGCCAAGCCCATTTCTCGGGGAACACTGAAGCTTTCTTT
few,TRBJ1-2,NA,TRBV7-2,CASSLTQDVGYTF,TGTGCCAGCAGCTTAACCCAGGACGTTGGCTACACCTTC
few,TRBJ2-7,NA,TRBV20-1,CSATDWTPVRYEQYF,TGCAGTGCTACCGATTGGACTCCGGTTCGCTACGAGCAGTACTTC
few,TRBJ2-7,NA,TRBV7-6,CASSRRDGVSYEQYF,TGTGCCAGCAGCCGCCGGGACGGCGTCTCCTACGAGCAGTACTTC
few,TRBJ2-7,TRBD2,TRBV6-5,CASTIAGSYEQYF,TGTGCCAGCACCATAGCGGGCTCCTACGAGCAGTACTTC